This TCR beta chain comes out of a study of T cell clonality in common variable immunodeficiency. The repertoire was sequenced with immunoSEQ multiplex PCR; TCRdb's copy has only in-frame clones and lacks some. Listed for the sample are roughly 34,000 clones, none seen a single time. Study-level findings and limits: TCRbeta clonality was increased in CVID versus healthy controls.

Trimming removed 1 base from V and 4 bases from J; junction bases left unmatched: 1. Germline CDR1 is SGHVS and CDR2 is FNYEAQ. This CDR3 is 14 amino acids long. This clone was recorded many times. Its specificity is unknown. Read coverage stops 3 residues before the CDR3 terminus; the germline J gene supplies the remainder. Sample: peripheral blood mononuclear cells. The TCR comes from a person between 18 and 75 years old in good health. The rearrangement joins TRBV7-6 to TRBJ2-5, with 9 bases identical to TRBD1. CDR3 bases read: TGTGCCAGCAGCTTAGACAGGGGGCGAGAGACC. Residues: CASSLDRGRET. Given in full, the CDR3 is CASSLDRGRETQYF.